This T cell receptor (beta chain) was recorded in a study of blood T cell repertoires in COVID-19. Germline lookup yields CDR1 LNHDA and CDR2 SQIVND (reference sequence). J lost 10 bases, V lost 10 bases, and 16 bases had no gene match. This CDR3 has 15 residues. Clones were sequenced by immunoSEQ multiplex PCR, and TCRdb holds only the in-frame ones, with some missing. This sample has approximately 330,000 clones, with approximately 90% found just once. The genes are TRBV19 and TRBJ2-1, with TRBD1 matching over 10 bases. Sequencing input: peripheral blood. This TCR was sampled from a man aged 30-40 years with COVID-19, enrolled during active disease. The CDR3 sequence is CATAPRQGAFGEQFF. In DNA form, the CDR3 reads TGTGCCACGGCCCCCAGACAGGGGGCGTTCGGGGAGCAGTTCTTC.